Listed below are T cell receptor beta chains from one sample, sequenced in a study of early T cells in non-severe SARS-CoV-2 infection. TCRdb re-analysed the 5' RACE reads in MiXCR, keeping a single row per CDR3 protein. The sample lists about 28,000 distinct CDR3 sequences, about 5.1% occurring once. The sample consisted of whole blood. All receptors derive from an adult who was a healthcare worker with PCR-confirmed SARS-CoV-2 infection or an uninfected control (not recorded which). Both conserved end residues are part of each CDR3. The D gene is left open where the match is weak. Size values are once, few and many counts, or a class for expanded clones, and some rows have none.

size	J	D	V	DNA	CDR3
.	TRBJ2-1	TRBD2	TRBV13	TGTGCCAGCAGCTTAACCCCCCCGGGGACTAGCGGGAGCAATGAGCAGTTCTTC	CASSLTPPGTSGSNEQFF
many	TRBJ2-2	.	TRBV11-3	TGTGCCAGCAGCTTAGTACAGGGCAAAAACACCGGGGAGCTGTTTTTT	CASSLVQGKNTGELFF
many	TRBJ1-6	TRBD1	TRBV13	TGTGCCAGCAGCTTCCGAGGGACAGCGTTGGGATCACCCCTCCACTTT	CASSFRGTALGSPLHF
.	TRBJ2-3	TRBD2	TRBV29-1	TGCAGCGCCCCGTTTCGGAGCGGGAGGCCAGATACGCAGTATTTT	CSAPFRSGRPDTQYF
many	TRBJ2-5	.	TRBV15	TGTGCCACCAGCTCCAGGGCGCAAGAGACCCAGTACTTC	CATSSRAQETQYF
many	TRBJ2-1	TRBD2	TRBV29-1	TGCAGCGTTGGGGGGGGGATCCACAATGAGCAGTTCTTC	CSVGGGIHNEQFF
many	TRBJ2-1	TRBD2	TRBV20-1	TGCAGTGCTAGGGGCAGCGGGGGATACAATGAGCAGTTCTTC	CSARGSGGYNEQFF
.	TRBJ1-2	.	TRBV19	TGTGCCAGTACCCCCCTAGGGGTGGACTATGGCTACACCTTC	CASTPLGVDYGYTF
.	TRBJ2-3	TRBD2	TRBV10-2	TGCGCCAGCAGTGACGGGACTAGCGGGAGGACAGATACGCAGTATTTT	CASSDGTSGRTDTQYF
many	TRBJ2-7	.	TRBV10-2	TGCGCCAGCAGTCTTTCCGGGCCCTACGAGCAGTACTTC	CASSLSGPYEQYF
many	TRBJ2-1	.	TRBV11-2	TGTGCCAGCAGCTTAGCCCACGGGGCGAGCTCCTACAATGAGCAGTTCTTC	CASSLAHGASSYNEQFF
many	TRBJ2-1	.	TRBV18	TGTGCCAGTTCCGGGACGGATTTCTACAATGAGCAGTTCTTC	CASSGTDFYNEQFF
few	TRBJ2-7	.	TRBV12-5	TGTGCTAGTGGTTTGGTACTAGGCAGGGCCTACGAGCAGTACTTC	CASGLVLGRAYEQYF
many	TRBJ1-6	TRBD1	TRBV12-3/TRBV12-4	TGTGCCAGCAGTTTATCTGGGATTGGGACAGATAATTCACCCCTCCACTTT	CASSLSGIGTDNSPLHF
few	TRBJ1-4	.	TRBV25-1	TGTGCCAGCAGTCAAGATGGGGGCTCGAAAAAACTGTTTTTT	CASSQDGGSKKLFF
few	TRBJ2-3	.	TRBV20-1	TGCAGTGCTCCGGTGCCGGGGCGGTCAGATACGCAGTATTTT	CSAPVPGRSDTQYF
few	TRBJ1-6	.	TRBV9	TGTGCCAGCAGCGTATCGAACGGGGCCAATTCACCCCTCCACTTT	CASSVSNGANSPLHF
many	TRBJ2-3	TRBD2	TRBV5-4	TGTGCCAGCAGCCCGGGAGGAAGACTAGCGGGGGCCCCTACTAGCACAGATACGCAGTATTTT	CASSPGGRLAGAPTSTDTQYF
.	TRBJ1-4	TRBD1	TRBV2	TGTGCCAGCAGCACCCCGGGACAGGGAAGTGAAAAACTGTTTTTT	CASSTPGQGSEKLFF
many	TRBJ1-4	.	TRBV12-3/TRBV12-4	TGTGCCAGCAGTCCCCTGGCAGGGCGGAATGAAAAACTGTTTTTT	CASSPLAGRNEKLFF
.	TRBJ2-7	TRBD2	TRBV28	TGTGCCAGCAGTTTAATCTCGAGCGGGGGGCTCTCCTACGAGCAGTACTTC	CASSLISSGGLSYEQYF
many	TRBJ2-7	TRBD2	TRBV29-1	TGCAGCGTTGGCGGACTAGCAGTTTACGAGCAGTACTTC	CSVGGLAVYEQYF
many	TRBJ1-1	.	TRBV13	TGTGCCAGCAGCTTAGGAAGAGGAACTGAAGCTTTCTTT	CASSLGRGTEAFF
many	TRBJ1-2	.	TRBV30	TGTGCCTGGAGTGACAGGATGGACTATGGCTACACCTTC	CAWSDRMDYGYTF
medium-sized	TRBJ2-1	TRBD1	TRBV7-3	TGTGCCAGCAGCTCGACAGGGACCCACAATGAGCAGTTCTTC	CASSSTGTHNEQFF
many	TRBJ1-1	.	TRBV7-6	TGTGCCAGCAGCTTAGAGCCTTACACTGAAGCTTTCTTT	CASSLEPYTEAFF
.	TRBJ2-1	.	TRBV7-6	TGTGCCAGCAGCTTAGGTCCGGGGAGAGGTGTTGATGAGCAGTTCTTC	CASSLGPGRGVDEQFF
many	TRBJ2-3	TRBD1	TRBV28	TGTGCCAGCAGTGTCACCGGGACAGGGCGCACAGATACGCAGTATTTT	CASSVTGTGRTDTQYF
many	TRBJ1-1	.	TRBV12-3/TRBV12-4	TGTGCCAGCAGTTCCCGAACTGAAGCTTTCTTT	CASSSRTEAFF
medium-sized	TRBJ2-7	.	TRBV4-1	TGCGCCAGCAGCCAAGAGTCAGAGGGCCCTCTGTTCCGCGAGCAGTACTTC	CASSQESEGPLFREQYF
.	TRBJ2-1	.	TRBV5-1	TGCGCCAGCAGCCCCCGTCTCGCAATGCCGGGCAATGAGCAGTTCTTC	CASSPRLAMPGNEQFF
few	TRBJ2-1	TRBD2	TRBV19	TGTGCCAGTAGTCCGCCCAGGGAGGGCCCCTCCTACAATGAGCAGTTCTTC	CASSPPREGPSYNEQFF
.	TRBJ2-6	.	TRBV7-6	TGTGCCAGCAGCCCGGGGAGCTCTGGGGCCAACGTCCTGACTTTC	CASSPGSSGANVLTF
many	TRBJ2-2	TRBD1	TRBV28	TGTGCCAGCAGGATAGGGACAGGGAGGACCGGGGAGCTGTTTTTT	CASRIGTGRTGELFF
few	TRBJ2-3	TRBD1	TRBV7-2	TGTGCCAGCAGCTTAGGACAGGGGGGTAGAACAGATACGCAGTATTTT	CASSLGQGGRTDTQYF
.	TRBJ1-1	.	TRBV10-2	TGCGCCAGCAGTGGCAAGGTCAGGGTTACGGCCGAGACTGAAGCTTTCTTT	CASSGKVRVTAETEAFF
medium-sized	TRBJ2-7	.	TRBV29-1	TGCAGCGTTGCCCTCCCTGGACCAGACGAGCAGTACTTC	CSVALPGPDEQYF
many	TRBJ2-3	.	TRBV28	TGTGCCAGCACCGGGAGGGACAGGGGCACAGATACGCAGTATTTT	CASTGRDRGTDTQYF
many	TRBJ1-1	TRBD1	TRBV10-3	TGTGCCACGGGGGTTGGGGACACAGGGGCTGAAGCTTTCTTT	CATGVGDTGAEAFF
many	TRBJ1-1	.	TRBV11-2	TGTGCCAGCAGCCCCGGGGGACACTTGAACACTGAAGCTTTCTTT	CASSPGGHLNTEAFF
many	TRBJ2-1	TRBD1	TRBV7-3	TGTGCCAGCAGCTTCACGGACAGGGAAAAGTTCTTC	CASSFTDREKFF
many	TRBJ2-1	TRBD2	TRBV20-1	TGCAGTGCTAGAGTAGGGAGGGGAACCCACAATGAGCAGTTCTTC	CSARVGRGTHNEQFF
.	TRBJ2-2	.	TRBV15	TGTGCCACCAGCTCCGGGACGATGAACACCGGGGAGCTGTTTTTT	CATSSGTMNTGELFF
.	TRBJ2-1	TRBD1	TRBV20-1	TGCAGTGCTAGAGCCGAGACAGGGGACCATGAGCAGTTCTTC	CSARAETGDHEQFF
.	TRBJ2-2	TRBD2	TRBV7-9	TGTGCCAGCAGCTCCCCCCTCCTACTAGCGGGAGAACGATGGGAGCTGTTTTTT	CASSSPLLLAGERWELFF
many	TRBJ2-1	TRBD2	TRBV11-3	TGTGCCAGCAGCCACGGCGGGAGTTTGGGCGAGCAGTTCTTC	CASSHGGSLGEQFF
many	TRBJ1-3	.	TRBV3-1	TGTGCCAGCAGCCCGCCCCTGACAGGTGGAAACACCATATATTTT	CASSPPLTGGNTIYF